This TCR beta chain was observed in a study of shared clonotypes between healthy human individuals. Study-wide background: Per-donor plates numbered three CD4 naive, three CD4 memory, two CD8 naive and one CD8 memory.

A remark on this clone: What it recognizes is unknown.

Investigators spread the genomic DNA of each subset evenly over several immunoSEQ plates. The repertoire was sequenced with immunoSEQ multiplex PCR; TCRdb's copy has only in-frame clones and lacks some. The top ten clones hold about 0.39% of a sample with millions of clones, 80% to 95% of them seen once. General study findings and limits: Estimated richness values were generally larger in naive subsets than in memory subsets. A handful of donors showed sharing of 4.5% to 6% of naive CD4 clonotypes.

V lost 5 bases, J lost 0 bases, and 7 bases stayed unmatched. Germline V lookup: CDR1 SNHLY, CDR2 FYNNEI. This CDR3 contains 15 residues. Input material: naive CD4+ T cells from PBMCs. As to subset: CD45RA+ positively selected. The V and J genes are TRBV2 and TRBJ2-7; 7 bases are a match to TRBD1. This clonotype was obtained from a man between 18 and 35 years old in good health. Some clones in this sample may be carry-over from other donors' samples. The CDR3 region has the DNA TGTGCCAGCAGTTCACAGGGGACCTACTCCTACGAGCAGTACTTC. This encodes CASSSQGTYSYEQYF.